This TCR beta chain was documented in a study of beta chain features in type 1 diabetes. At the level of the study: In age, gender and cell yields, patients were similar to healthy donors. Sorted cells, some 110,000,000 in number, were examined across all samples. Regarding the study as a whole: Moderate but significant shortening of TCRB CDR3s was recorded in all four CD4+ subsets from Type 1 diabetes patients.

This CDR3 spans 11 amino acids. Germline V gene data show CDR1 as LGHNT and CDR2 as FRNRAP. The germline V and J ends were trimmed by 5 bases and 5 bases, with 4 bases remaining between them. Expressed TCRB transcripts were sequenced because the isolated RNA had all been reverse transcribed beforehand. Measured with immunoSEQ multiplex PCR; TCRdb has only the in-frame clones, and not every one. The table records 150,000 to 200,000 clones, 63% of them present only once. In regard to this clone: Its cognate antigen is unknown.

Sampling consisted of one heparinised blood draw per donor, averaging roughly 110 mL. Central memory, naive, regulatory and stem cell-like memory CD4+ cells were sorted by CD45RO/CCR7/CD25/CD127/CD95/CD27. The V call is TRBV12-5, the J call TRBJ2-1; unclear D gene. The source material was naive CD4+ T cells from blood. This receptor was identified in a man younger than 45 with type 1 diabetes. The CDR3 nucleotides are TGTGCTAGTGGTCTGAACAATGAGCAGTTCTTC. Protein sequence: CASGLNNEQFF.